The 16 T cell receptor beta chains below all came from one sample that was sequenced in a study of shared clonotypes between healthy human individuals. Libraries were prepared by immunoSEQ multiplex PCR; TCRdb keeps only in-frame clonotypes and omits some of them. The sample holds around 2,000,000 clones, roughly 94% seen once. The material sequenced was naive CD4+ T cells sorted from blood. Subset defined: CD45RA+ positively selected. The receptors stem from a man between 18 and 35 years old in good health.

The chain carries TRBV7-9 and TRBJ1-6; 8 bases match TRBD1. The CDR3 spans 16 residues. The junction had 4 bases not matched to a gene; V was cut back by 0 bases and J by 6 bases. Germline V gene data show CDR1 as SEHNR and CDR2 as FQNEAQ (reference sequence). The DNA of the CDR3 is TGTGCCAGCAGCTTAGCGGTAGGACAGGGTAATTCACCCCTCCACTTT. It encodes CASSLAVGQGNSPLHF.

This chain connects TRBV9 to TRBJ1-2; D is ambiguous. Germline V lookup: CDR1 SGDLS, CDR2 YYNGEE. This CDR3 comprises 12 residues. Trimming removed 4 bases at V and 7 bases at J, with 11 bases between. CDR3 sequence (DNA): TGTGCCAGCAGCATAGACAATAGTGGCTACACCTTC. Residues: CASSIDNSGYTF. The full variable domain, its missing parts supplied by reference TRBV9 and TRBJ1-2, is DSGVTQTPKHLITATGQRVTLRCSPRSGDLSVYWYQQSLDQGLQFLIQYYNGEERAKGNILERFSAQQFPDLHSELNLSSLELGDSALYFCASSIDNSGYTFGSGTRLTVV.

V gene TRBV9 combines with J gene TRBJ2-5; the D gene is possibly TRBD1 (5 bases). The germline V gene encodes CDR1 SGDLS and CDR2 YYNGEE. The V gene lost 0 bases and the J gene lost 8 bases, with 17 bases spanning the gap. The length of the CDR3 is 15 residues. The CDR3 DNA sequence: TGTGCCAGCAGCGTAGATGGAGTGGGGCCCTTAACCCAGTACTTC. Residues: CASSVDGVGPLTQYF.

J is TRBJ2-7 and V is TRBV29-1, with 7 bases that match TRBD2. J was trimmed by 6 bases and V by 6 bases; bases with no gene match: 8. The CDR3 is 12 amino acids. Germline V gives CDR1 SQVTM, CDR2 ANQGSEA. The CDR3: CSVLKAGSEQYF. The CDR3 bases are TGCAGCGTCTTGAAAGCGGGGTCCGAGCAGTACTTC.

CDR3 sequence (DNA): TGTGCCAGCAGCCGGGGGACAGGGGGCCCAGATACGCAGTATTTT. It codes for CASSRGTGGPDTQYF. The chain uses TRBV5-6 and TRBJ2-3, with 12 bases fitting TRBD1. The CDR3 consists of 15 residues. From germline, CDR1 is SGHDT and CDR2 YYEEEE. The trim removed 4 bases at V and 4 bases at J, leaving 4 bases unmatched.

The gene calls are TRBV10-3 and TRBJ1-1; 9 bases align to TRBD1. Germline CDR1 and CDR2: ENHRY and SYGVKD. The junction had 10 bases not matched to a gene; V was cut back by 5 bases and J by 0 bases. The CDR3 is made up of 17 amino acids. The CDR3 bases are TGTGCCATCAGTTCCGGGACAGGGCTGACCATGAACACTGAAGCTTTCTTT. Residues: CAISSGTGLTMNTEAFF.

This chain joins TRBV11-2 and TRBJ2-7; no firm D call. This CDR3 is 10 amino acids long. Germline values: CDR1 SGHAT, CDR2 FQNNGV. V was trimmed by 5 bases and J by 3 bases, leaving 2 bases between them. CDR3 in amino acids: CASSHYEQYF. Written as DNA, the CDR3 is TGTGCCAGCAGCCACTACGAGCAGTACTTC.

The CDR3 protein is CASSSSGTGIHEQYF. The CDR3 DNA is TGTGCCAGCAGTTCGTCCGGGACAGGGATCCACGAGCAGTACTTC. The chain links TRBV6-5 to TRBJ2-7; 9 nucleotides match TRBD1. The trim removed 4 bases at V and 5 bases at J, leaving 9 bases unmatched. CDR1 MNHEY and CDR2 SVGAGI come from the germline V gene. The CDR3 loop spans 15 amino acids.

This clone has just one count. The V gene is TRBV13, the J gene TRBJ2-7, with 7 bases identical to TRBD2. J lost 3 bases, V lost 2 bases, and 13 bases had no gene match. CDR1 and CDR2 from the germline V gene are PRHDT and FYEKMQ (reference sequence). This CDR3 has 17 amino acids. In DNA, the CDR3 is TGTGCCAGCAGCTTATCGACTAGCTTATCCCCCATCTACGAGCAGTACTTC. It translates to CASSLSTSLSPIYEQYF.

CDR3 coding DNA: TGTGCCTGGAGTGGAAGGGGTCCCACTGAAGCTTTCTTT. The encoded protein is CAWSGRGPTEAFF. The V gene is TRBV30, the J gene TRBJ1-1; possibly TRBD1 for D (5 bases). The CDR3 covers 13 residues. CDR1 GTSNPN and CDR2 SVGIG come from the germline V gene (reference sequence). Trimming pared 1 base from V and 4 bases from J, leaving 10 bases between. Drawing the rest from reference TRBV30 and TRBJ1-1, the complete variable domain is SQTIHQWPATLVQPVGSPLSLECTVEGTSNPNLYWYRQAAGRGLQLLFYSVGIGQISSEVPQNLSASRPQDRQFILSSKKLLLSDSGFYLCAWSGRGPTEAFFGQGTRLTVV.

J is TRBJ2-2 and V is TRBV7-6; 7 positions agree with TRBD1. Looked up from germline, CDR1 is SGHVS and CDR2 is FNYEAQ. After removal of 5 bases from V and 0 bases from J, the junction contained 3 bases not matched to a gene. This CDR3 spans 15 amino acids. The CDR3 here is CASSRGQANTGELFF. The CDR3 nucleotides read TGTGCCAGCAGCCGAGGACAGGCGAACACCGGGGAGCTGTTTTTT.

The V call is TRBV10-3, the J call TRBJ2-2; 10 nucleotides align to TRBD2. Per germline, CDR1 ENHRY and CDR2 SYGVKD. V trimming: 6 bases; J trimming: 3 bases; junction bases outside the gene matches: 10. The CDR3 is 17 residues long. For the CDR3, the DNA is TGTGCCATCAGGGGGACTAGCGCAACGCGAGACACCGGGGAGCTGTTTTTT. Translation gives CAIRGTSATRDTGELFF.

The DNA of the CDR3 is TGTGCCAGCGTGAACACTGAAGCTTTCTTT. Translating gives CASVNTEAFF. The chain uses TRBV6-6 and TRBJ1-1; D gene uncertain. Germline lookup yields CDR1 MNHNY and CDR2 SVGAGI (reference sequence). Trimming shortened V by 8 bases and J by 0 bases, and 1 base separated the two germline ends. This CDR3 comprises 10 residues.

This chain uses TRBV6-5 with TRBJ1-6; no clear D. This CDR3 is built from 15 residues. Germline assignment: CDR1 MNHEY and CDR2 SVGAGI. Trimming removed 5 bases from V and 6 bases from J, with 14 bases in between. The CDR3 region is CASSKLDSVNSPLHF. CDR3 in DNA: TGTGCCAGCAGTAAGCTAGATTCAGTTAATTCACCCCTCCACTTT.

The J gene is TRBJ2-2, the V gene TRBV10-3, with 7 nucleotides matching TRBD2. This CDR3 has 14 residues. The germline V gene has CDR1 ENHRY and CDR2 SYGVKD. The junction had 8 bases not matched to a gene; V was cut back by 8 bases and J by 5 bases. CDR3 region: CAISLGLNTGELFF. The CDR3 nucleotides read TGTGCCATCTCTTTGGGACTAAATACCGGGGAGCTGTTTTTT.

The chain carries TRBV7-2 and TRBJ2-7, with D uncertain. The CDR3 runs to 13 residues. Germline assignment: CDR1 SGHTA and CDR2 FQGNSA. V dropped 3 bases and J dropped 2 bases, with 8 bases sitting between them. This CDR3 is CASSLTLPYEQYF. CDR3 in DNA: TGTGCCAGCAGCTTGACACTACCCTACGAGCAGTACTTC.